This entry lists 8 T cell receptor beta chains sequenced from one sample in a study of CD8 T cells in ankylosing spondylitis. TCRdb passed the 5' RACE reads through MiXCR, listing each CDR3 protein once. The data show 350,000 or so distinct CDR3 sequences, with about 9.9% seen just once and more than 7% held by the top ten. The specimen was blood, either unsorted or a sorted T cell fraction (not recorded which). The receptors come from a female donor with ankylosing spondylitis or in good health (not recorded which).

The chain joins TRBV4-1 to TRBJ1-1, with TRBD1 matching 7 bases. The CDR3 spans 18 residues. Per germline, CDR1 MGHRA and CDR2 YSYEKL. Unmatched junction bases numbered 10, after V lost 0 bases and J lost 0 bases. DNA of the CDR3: TGCGCCAGCAGCCAAGACCGACAGGGACCCCCGATGAACACTGAAGCTTTCTTT. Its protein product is CASSQDRQGPPMNTEAFF.

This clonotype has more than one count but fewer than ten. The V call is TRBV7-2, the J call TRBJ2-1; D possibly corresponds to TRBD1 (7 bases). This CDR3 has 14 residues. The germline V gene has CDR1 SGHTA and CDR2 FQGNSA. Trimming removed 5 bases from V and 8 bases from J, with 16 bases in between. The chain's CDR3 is CASSARARGDEQFF. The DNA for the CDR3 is TGTGCCAGCAGCGCCAGGGCCAGGGGGGATGAGCAGTTCTTC.

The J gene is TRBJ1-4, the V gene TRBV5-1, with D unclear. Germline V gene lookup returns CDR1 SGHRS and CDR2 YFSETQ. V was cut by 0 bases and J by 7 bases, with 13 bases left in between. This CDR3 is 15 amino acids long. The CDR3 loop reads CASSLEAGAIEKLFF. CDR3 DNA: TGCGCCAGCAGCTTGGAAGCGGGCGCGATTGAAAAACTGTTTTTT.

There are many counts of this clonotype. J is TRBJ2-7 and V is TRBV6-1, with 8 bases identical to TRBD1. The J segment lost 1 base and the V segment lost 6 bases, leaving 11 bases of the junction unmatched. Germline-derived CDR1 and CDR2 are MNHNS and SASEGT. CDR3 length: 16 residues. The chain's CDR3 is CASSQNTGGRSYEQYF. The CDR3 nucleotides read TGTGCCAGCAGCCAAAACACAGGGGGAAGGTCCTACGAGCAGTACTTC.

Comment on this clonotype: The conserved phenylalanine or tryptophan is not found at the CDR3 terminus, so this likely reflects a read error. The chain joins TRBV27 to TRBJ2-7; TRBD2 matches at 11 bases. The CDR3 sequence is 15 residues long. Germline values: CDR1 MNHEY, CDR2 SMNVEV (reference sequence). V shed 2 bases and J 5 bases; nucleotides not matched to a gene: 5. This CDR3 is CASSLIAGGNNEQYS. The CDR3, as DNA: TGTGCCAGCAGTTTAATAGCGGGAGGGAACAACGAGCAGTACTCC.

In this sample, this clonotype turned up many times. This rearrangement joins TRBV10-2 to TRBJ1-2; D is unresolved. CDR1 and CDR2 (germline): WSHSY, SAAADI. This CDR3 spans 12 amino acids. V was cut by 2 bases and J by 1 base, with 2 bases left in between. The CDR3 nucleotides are TGCGCCAGCAGTGAGGGTAACTATGGCTACACCTTC. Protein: CASSEGNYGYTF.

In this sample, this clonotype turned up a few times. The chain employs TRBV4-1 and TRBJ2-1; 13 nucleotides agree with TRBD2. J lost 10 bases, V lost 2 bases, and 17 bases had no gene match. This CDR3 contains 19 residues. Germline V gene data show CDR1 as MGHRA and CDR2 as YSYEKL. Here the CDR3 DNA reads TGCGCCAGCAGCCAAAGGGACCAATCCGGGACTAGCGGGGTAGGGGAGCAGTTCTTC. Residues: CASSQRDQSGTSGVGEQFF.

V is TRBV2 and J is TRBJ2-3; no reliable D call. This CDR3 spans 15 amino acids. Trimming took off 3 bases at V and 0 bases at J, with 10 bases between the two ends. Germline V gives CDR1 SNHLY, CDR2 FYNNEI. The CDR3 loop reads CASSDERPSTDTQYF. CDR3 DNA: TGTGCCAGCAGTGACGAGAGACCAAGCACAGATACGCAGTATTTT.